The 30 T cell receptor beta chains below come from one sample, sequenced in a study of Graves' ophthalmopathy and Graves' hyperthyroidism. The authors amplified TCR beta CDR3 regions from RNA transcripts. Second-round multiplex PCR came after first-round RT-PCR with HTBI primers. TCRdb ran MiXCR on the multiplex PCR reads and lists one entry per CDR3 protein. The sample shows about 740,000 distinct CDR3 sequences, roughly 40% of them seen only once. The sequenced sample consisted of peripheral blood. Every receptor here comes from an adult man with Graves' ophthalmopathy.

V gene TRBV7-2 combines with J gene TRBJ1-1, with a possible D match to TRBD1 (6 bases). From germline, CDR1 is SGHTA and CDR2 FQGNSA. CDR3 length equals 16 residues. The V and J ends lost 5 bases and 4 bases respectively, with 20 bases between them. The CDR3 DNA is TGTGCCAGCAGCCGATGGACAGTTCAGAGGAGCACTGAAGCTTTCTTT. This gives the protein CASSRWTVQRSTEAFF.

The chain carries TRBV7-2 and TRBJ2-2, with D possibly called TRBD1 or TRBD2 (6 bases each). Trimming took off 7 bases at V and 5 bases at J, with 17 bases between the two ends. CDR1 is SGHTA, CDR2 FQGNSA, per germline. This CDR3 region has 15 residues. The CDR3 bases are TGTGCCAGCACCCTAGCGATGGGGACAACCGGGGAGCTGTTTTTT. This sequence encodes CASTLAMGTTGELFF.

V is TRBV25-1 and J is TRBJ2-2; the D is unclear. Germline CDR1 is MGHDK and CDR2 is SYGVNS. V was trimmed by 5 bases and J by 5 bases, leaving 15 bases between them. The CDR3 loop spans 15 amino acids. DNA of the CDR3: TGTGCCAGCAGTTTAGTGATGCAGCGAACCGGGGAGCTGTTTTTT. This sequence encodes CASSLVMQRTGELFF. The full variable domain, in which reference TRBV25-1 and TRBJ2-2 provide the parts outside the CDR3, is EADIYQTPRYLVIGTGKKITLECSQTMGHDKMYWYQQDPGMELHLIHYSYGVNSTEKGDLSSESTVSRIRTEHFPLTLESARPSHTSQYLCASSLVMQRTGELFFGEGSRLTVL.

This clonotype was recorded a few times. The CDR3 region has the DNA TGTGCCAGTAGTAGGACAGACCACACCGGGGAGCTGTTTTTT. As protein: CASSRTDHTGELFF. The rearrangement links TRBV19 to TRBJ2-2; possibly TRBD1 for D (6 bases). CDR1 is LNHDA and CDR2 is SQIVND in the germline V gene (reference sequence). V dropped 4 bases and J dropped 3 bases, with 9 bases sitting between them. The CDR3 length is 14 residues.

The V call is TRBV11-2, the J call TRBJ2-5, with D perhaps matching TRBD1 (5 bases). The CDR3 has 16 amino acids. V lost 2 bases to trimming and J lost 2 bases, with 15 bases between them. CDR1 SGHAT and CDR2 FQNNGV come from the germline V gene. This chain's CDR3 is CASSLIHGAVQETQYF. The CDR3 DNA reads TGTGCCAGCAGCTTAATTCATGGGGCCGTTCAAGAGACCCAGTACTTC.

This clonotype was seen at least ten times. One end of the junction is discordant with germline, which a read error may explain. The chain combines TRBV10-3 with TRBJ1-2; no reliable D call. CDR1 and CDR2 (germline): ENHRY, SYGVKD. The CDR3 is 12 residues long. This CDR3 is CASSREPDGYTF. As DNA, the CDR3 is TGTGCCAGCAGTCGGGAGCCCGATGGCTACACCTTC.

This clonotype occurred once. With a much larger clone just one base away, this may be a read error. The CDR3 region is CASSPSAGDFEQYF. For the CDR3, the DNA is TGTGCCAGCAGCCCATCAGCGGGAGACTTCGAGCAGTACTTC. This chain uses TRBV11-2 with TRBJ2-7, with 8 bases that match TRBD2. The V and J ends lost 5 bases and 6 bases, in that order; junction bases with no gene match: 9. Per the germline V gene, CDR1 is SGHAT and CDR2 is FQNNGV. This CDR3 is built from 14 residues.

This clonotype has just one count. This chain joins TRBV7-2 and TRBJ2-7; D is possibly TRBD1 or TRBD2 (6 bases each). Germline V lookup: CDR1 SGHTA, CDR2 FQGNSA. The length of the CDR3 is 18 residues. V dropped 1 base and J dropped 0 bases, with 19 bases sitting between them. CDR3: CASSLVGGGGADSYEQYF. CDR3 DNA: TGTGCCAGCAGCTTAGTTGGAGGGGGAGGTGCGGACTCCTACGAGCAGTACTTC.

This clonotype was detected ten times or more. The chain is built from TRBV29-1 and TRBJ2-5; D is possibly TRBD1 (5 bases). The length of the CDR3 is 12 residues. V lost 3 bases, J lost 4 bases, and 9 bases lay in between. Per germline, CDR1 SQVTM and CDR2 ANQGSEA. As DNA, the CDR3 is TGCAGCGTTGATGTAGGGGCAGAGACCCAGTACTTC. Its protein is CSVDVGAETQYF.

This chain joins TRBV5-1 and TRBJ1-2; TRBD1 matches 12 bases. The V segment lost 0 bases and the J segment 6 bases; nucleotides outside the gene matches: 3. This CDR3 comprises 15 residues. Germline lookup yields CDR1 SGHRS and CDR2 YFSETQ. CDR3 sequence (DNA): TGCGCCAGCAGCTTGGCGGGACAGGGGGCCGATGGCTACACCTTC. It codes for CASSLAGQGADGYTF.

The chain recombines TRBV10-3 with TRBJ1-5; 7 bases map to TRBD1. The V and J ends lost 3 bases and 3 bases, in that order; junction bases with no gene match: 2. This CDR3 has 14 amino acids. In germline, CDR1 is ENHRY, CDR2 SYGVKD. CDR3 sequence reads: CAISEGQANQPQHF. The CDR3 DNA reads as TGTGCCATCAGTGAAGGACAGGCCAATCAGCCCCAGCATTTT.

The chain links TRBV29-1 to TRBJ2-3, with 7 positions matching TRBD1. V lost 6 bases to trimming and J lost 2 bases; unmatched junction nucleotides: 5. Germline V gene data show CDR1 as SQVTM and CDR2 as ANQGSEA. The CDR3 consists of 13 residues. In nucleotides, the CDR3 is TGCAGCGTCGGGACAGCCGACACAGATACGCAGTATTTT. Protein product: CSVGTADTDTQYF.

This clonotype appeared many times. The V gene is TRBV10-2, the J gene TRBJ1-6; D is unresolved. The germline V and J ends were trimmed by 6 bases and 7 bases, with 19 bases remaining between them. This CDR3 comprises 16 residues. CDR1 is WSHSY, CDR2 SAAADI, per germline. The CDR3 bases are TGCGCCAGCAGGGCCGTGATTGAAAAACTAAATTCACCCCTCCACTTT. This sequence encodes CASRAVIEKLNSPLHF.

With regard to this clonotype: This clone may be a read error of a much larger clone one base away. J is TRBJ1-1 and V is TRBV9, with D unresolved. The V and J ends lost 4 bases and 4 bases respectively, with 11 bases between them. The CDR3 contains 13 residues. Germline values: CDR1 SGDLS, CDR2 YYNGEE. The CDR3: CASSPPQSTEAFF. DNA for the CDR3: TGTGCCAGCAGCCCACCTCAGAGCACTGAAGCTTTCTTT.

The rearrangement joins TRBV29-1 to TRBJ1-1; D uncertain. The V gene lost 3 bases and the J gene lost 1 base, with 9 bases spanning the gap. CDR1 SQVTM and CDR2 ANQGSEA come from the germline V gene. CDR3 length equals 13 residues. The CDR3 protein is CSVDPASNTEAFF. In DNA, the CDR3 is TGCAGCGTTGATCCAGCCTCGAACACTGAAGCTTTCTTT. Drawing the rest from reference TRBV29-1 and TRBJ1-1, the complete variable domain is SAVISQKPSRDICQRGTSLTIQCQVDSQVTMMFWYRQQPGQSLTLIATANQGSEATYESGFVIDKFPISRPNLTFSTLTVSNMSPEDSSIYLCSVDPASNTEAFFGQGTRLTVV.

The rearrangement joins TRBV2 to TRBJ1-2; D unresolved. This CDR3 contains 14 residues. In germline, CDR1 is SNHLY, CDR2 FYNNEI. Between the trimmed V and J ends, which lost 6 bases and 4 bases, there was a span of 15 bases. The CDR3 protein is CASSPSGGLYGYTF. DNA for the CDR3: TGTGCCAGCAGCCCATCGGGAGGCCTCTATGGCTACACCTTC.

The rearrangement links TRBV4-3 to TRBJ2-6, with 7 bases lining up with TRBD1. Germline loops: CDR1 LGHNA, CDR2 YSLEER. V shed 3 bases and J 2 bases; nucleotides not matched to a gene: 1. The CDR3 consists of 15 residues. The CDR3 here is CASSHTGAGANVLTF. CDR3 nucleotides: TGCGCCAGCAGCCATACAGGGGCTGGGGCCAACGTCCTGACTTTC.

A few counts support this clonotype. At one end, the junction sequence differs from germline, possibly due to a read error. The chain joins TRBV4-1 to TRBJ1-6; D gene uncertain. Germline loops: CDR1 MGHRA, CDR2 YSYEKL. CDR3 length: 16 residues. The CDR3 region has the DNA TGTGCCAGCAGCCAAGGACTGAGCTCCTATAATTCACCCCTCCACTTT. Translating it yields CASSQGLSSYNSPLHF.

This clonotype was seen a handful of times. The chain employs TRBV7-2 and TRBJ2-7; D perhaps matches TRBD1 (6 bases). The V gene lost 5 bases and the J gene lost 5 bases, with 19 bases spanning the gap. The CDR3 is 15 residues long. Looked up from germline, CDR1 is SGHTA and CDR2 is FQGNSA. CDR3 sequence (DNA): TGTGCCAGCAGCCAATGGTCCAGGGACATTAACGAGCAGTACTTC. This gives the protein CASSQWSRDINEQYF. Looking up the rest from reference TRBV7-2 and TRBJ2-7 gives the full variable domain: GAGVSQSPSNKVTEKGKDVELRCDPISGHTALYWYRQSLGQGLEFLIYFQGNSAPDKSGLPSDRFSAERTGGSVSTLTIQRTQQEDSAVYLCASSQWSRDINEQYFGPGTRLTVT.

The V call is TRBV7-2, the J call TRBJ1-1; 8 bases align to TRBD1. CDR1 and CDR2 from the germline V gene are SGHTA and FQGNSA. V was pared by 3 bases and J by 3 bases, with 6 bases of the junction left unmatched. The CDR3 runs to 15 residues. Here the CDR3 DNA reads TGTGCCAGCAGCTTCGGGGACAGGCTGGACACTGAAGCTTTCTTT. As protein: CASSFGDRLDTEAFF. Looking up the rest from reference TRBV7-2 and TRBJ1-1 gives the full variable domain: GAGVSQSPSNKVTEKGKDVELRCDPISGHTALYWYRQSLGQGLEFLIYFQGNSAPDKSGLPSDRFSAERTGGSVSTLTIQRTQQEDSAVYLCASSFGDRLDTEAFFGQGTRLTVV.

The V and J genes are TRBV7-9 and TRBJ2-2, with D uncertain. Trimming removed 2 bases from V and 2 bases from J, with 9 bases in between. Germline V gene data show CDR1 as SEHNR and CDR2 as FQNEAQ (reference sequence). There are 15 residues in the CDR3. The CDR3 region is CASSLISANTGELFF. In DNA, the CDR3 is TGTGCCAGCAGCTTAATCAGCGCCAACACCGGGGAGCTGTTTTTT.

CDR3 sequence: CSAGGGRAYEQYF. As DNA, the CDR3 is TGCAGCGCGGGAGGAGGGAGAGCCTACGAGCAGTACTTC. The V and J genes are TRBV29-1 and TRBJ2-7; 7 bases fit TRBD2. The CDR3 covers 13 residues. Looked up from germline, CDR1 is SQVTM and CDR2 is ANQGSEA. V was clipped by 7 bases and J by 2 bases; unmatched bases: 8.

This clonotype was counted only a few times. The rearrangement links TRBV20-1 to TRBJ1-1; 9 nucleotides match TRBD1. The CDR3 runs 13 residues. Germline CDR1 DFQATT, CDR2 SNEGSKA (reference sequence). V trimming: 6 bases; J trimming: 4 bases; junction bases outside the gene matches: 6. CDR3 residues: CSARPDRGTEAFF. The CDR3 nucleotides are TGCAGTGCCCGGCCGGACAGGGGCACTGAAGCTTTCTTT.

This clonotype was observed a few times. The rearrangement links TRBV4-2 to TRBJ2-5; 9 bases line up with TRBD2. The CDR3 is 14 residues long. With V trimmed by 3 bases and J by 4 bases, 3 bases remained unmatched. CDR1 and CDR2 from the germline V gene are LGHNA and YNFKEQ. The CDR3 bases are TGTGCCAGCAGCCAGGATAGCGGGAGAGAGACCCAGTACTTC. Protein product: CASSQDSGRETQYF.

The J gene is TRBJ2-3, the V gene TRBV7-9; no clear D. This CDR3 is built from 11 residues. CDR1 is SEHNR, CDR2 FQNEAQ, per germline (reference sequence). V was pared by 3 bases and J by 8 bases, with 6 bases between. This CDR3 reads CASSFIGTQYF. The CDR3 DNA is TGTGCCAGCAGCTTTATCGGTACGCAGTATTTT.

The V gene is TRBV10-3, the J gene TRBJ1-3; maybe TRBD1 (5 bases). Germline CDR1 reads ENHRY; CDR2 reads SYGVKD. This CDR3 is 15 amino acids long. V dropped 2 bases and J dropped 2 bases, with 10 bases sitting between them. The CDR3 region is CAISEPWGPGNTIYF. In DNA form, the CDR3 reads TGTGCCATCAGTGAGCCTTGGGGCCCTGGAAACACCATATATTTT.

This clonotype was found a few times. The V gene is TRBV4-1, the J gene TRBJ1-1; D not resolved. Germline CDR1 reads MGHRA; CDR2 reads YSYEKL. V was cut by 1 base and J by 7 bases, with 10 bases left in between. The CDR3 totals 13 residues. This CDR3 reads CASSQVPANEAFF. The CDR3 DNA reads TGCGCCAGCAGCCAAGTTCCCGCTAATGAAGCTTTCTTT.

This clonotype was found many times. The rearrangement uses TRBV15 and TRBJ1-2; no definite D call. There are 13 residues in the CDR3. CDR1 LNHNV and CDR2 YYDKDF come from the germline V gene (reference sequence). Trimming took 0 bases from V and 4 from J, leaving 6 bases between them. The CDR3 sequence is CATSRDNVYGYTF. The CDR3 bases are TGTGCCACCAGCAGAGACAACGTCTATGGCTACACCTTC. Filled out from reference TRBV15 and TRBJ1-2, the complete variable domain reads DAMVIQNPRYQVTQFGKPVTLSCSQTLNHNVMYWYQQKSSQAPKLLFHYYDKDFNNEADTPDNFQSRRPNTSFCFLDIRSPGLGDTAMYLCATSRDNVYGYTFGSGTRLTVV.

Of note for this clonotype: Since a much larger clone is just one base distant, this may be a read error. This chain connects TRBV10-3 to TRBJ1-5; TRBD1 aligns across 9 bases. The germline V gene has CDR1 ENHRY and CDR2 SYGVKD. CDR3 length: 13 residues. This CDR3 is CASRRTGDQPQRF. The CDR3 coding sequence is TGTGCCAGCCGAAGGACAGGGGATCAGCCCCAGCGTTTT.

Only a few counts were recorded for this clonotype. The chain joins TRBV12-3 or TRBV12-4 to TRBJ2-5, with 10 bases that match TRBD2. This CDR3 is built from 13 residues. The J segment lost 0 bases and the V segment lost 10 bases, leaving 2 bases of the junction unmatched. The CDR3 is CATGLANQETQYF. The CDR3 nucleotides are TGTGCCACGGGACTAGCGAACCAAGAGACCCAGTACTTC.